The clone carrying this T cell receptor (beta chain) has at least ten counts. The CDR3 contains 15 residues. Trimming left V 5 bases short and J 8 bases short, with 19 bases between. Germline V gene data show CDR1 as MDHEN and CDR2 as SYDVKM. TCRdb re-analysed the 5' RACE reads in MiXCR, keeping a single row per CDR3 protein. The sample lists some 45,000 distinct CDR3 sequences; under 4.5% were seen once. This entry belongs to a study of early T cells in non-severe SARS-CoV-2 infection. The sequence was collected from an adult who was a healthcare worker with PCR-confirmed SARS-CoV-2 infection or an uninfected control (not recorded which). The material sequenced was whole blood. The V call is TRBV28, the J call TRBJ2-1; possible D gene TRBD2, 6 bases. CDR3 coding DNA: TGTGCCAGCAGTAGCCGGGGGAGGCCGGGGGATGAGCAGTTCTTC. Translated: CASSSRGRPGDEQFF.